This entry lists 10 T cell receptor beta chains sequenced from one sample in a study of blood T cell repertoires in COVID-19. Assay: immunoSEQ multiplex PCR; the TCRdb copy retains only in-frame clones and omits some. The sample includes hundreds of thousands of clones, 87% seen only once; the top ten take about 7%. Sequencing was done on a sample of peripheral blood. Receptors originate from a man aged 60 to 75 who had recovered from COVID-19.

This chain links TRBV7-9 with TRBJ1-2; D not certain. The V gene's germline CDR1 is SEHNR and CDR2 FQNEAQ (reference sequence). V lost 1 base and J lost 8, with 8 bases in between. The CDR3 runs 12 residues. The CDR3 coding sequence is TGTGCCAGCAGCTTAGGTCAGGCCGGCTACACCTTC. Amino acid sequence: CASSLGQAGYTF.

The chain recombines TRBV5-1 with TRBJ2-1, with D unresolved. Trimming stripped 2 bases from V and 8 bases from J, with 20 bases between. Germline V CDR1 and CDR2: SGHRS, YFSETQ. The CDR3 runs to 16 residues. CDR3 residues: CASSLFRPIFGHEQFF. Written as DNA, the CDR3 is TGCGCCAGCAGCTTATTCCGGCCGATCTTTGGGCATGAGCAGTTCTTC.

This clone has a single count. The chain recombines TRBV7-9 with TRBJ1-1; 7 nucleotides align to TRBD1. The CDR3 runs to 15 residues. J lost 5 bases, V lost 5 bases, and 11 bases had no gene match. Per germline, CDR1 SEHNR and CDR2 FQNEAQ (reference sequence). The CDR3 is CASSAAPPRGTEAFF. The CDR3, as DNA: TGTGCCAGCAGCGCCGCGCCCCCCAGGGGGACTGAAGCTTTCTTT.

V is TRBV29-1 and J is TRBJ2-1; 10 bases map to TRBD2. The CDR3 spans 14 residues. The junction had 7 bases not matched to a gene; V was cut back by 5 bases and J by 6 bases. CDR1 SQVTM and CDR2 ANQGSEA come from the germline V gene. The chain's CDR3 is CSVSKLAGLNEQFF. The DNA of the CDR3 is TGCAGCGTTTCCAAACTAGCGGGGCTCAATGAGCAGTTCTTC.

V usage is TRBV27 and J usage is TRBJ1-2; 7 nucleotides match TRBD1. The CDR3 spans 15 residues. Germline trimming cut 3 bases from V and 8 bases from J; bases unmatched to any gene: 12. From germline, CDR1 is MNHEY and CDR2 SMNVEV (reference sequence). CDR3 protein: CASSLSRGGGNGYTF. The CDR3 DNA follows: TGTGCCAGCAGTTTGTCCAGAGGGGGCGGGAACGGCTACACCTTC.

This chain connects TRBV18 to TRBJ2-3, with 7 bases that match TRBD2. The CDR3 loop spans 15 amino acids. The V gene's germline CDR1 is KGHSH and CDR2 LQKENI. V lost 0 bases to trimming and J lost 3 bases; unmatched junction nucleotides: 3. Here the CDR3 reads CASSPPGGRTDTQYF. The CDR3 DNA reads as TGTGCCAGCTCACCACCGGGAGGGCGGACAGATACGCAGTATTTT.

The chain carries TRBV18 and TRBJ1-5; no definite D call. The CDR3 length is 14 residues. Germline V gene lookup returns CDR1 KGHSH and CDR2 LQKENI. V lost 5 bases to trimming and J lost 5 bases, with 13 bases between them. The DNA for the CDR3 is TGTGCCAGCTCAGCGCGGCCCTCAGATCAGCCCCAGCATTTT. Its protein is CASSARPSDQPQHF.

This chain joins TRBV19 and TRBJ2-3; 8 bases fit TRBD1. Trimming took 5 bases from V and 1 from J; bases not matched to a gene: 2. The CDR3 has 14 residues. The V gene's germline CDR1 is LNHDA and CDR2 SQIVND (reference sequence). For the CDR3, the DNA is TGTGCCAGTAGTGCAGGGGGCGGCACAGATACGCAGTATTTT. This codes for CASSAGGGTDTQYF.

The chain is built from TRBV2 and TRBJ2-1; a weak D match, TRBD2 (7 bases). Germline V gives CDR1 SNHLY, CDR2 FYNNEI. The CDR3 has 14 amino acids. Trimming pared 2 bases from V and 9 bases from J, leaving 14 bases between. For the CDR3, the DNA is TGTGCCAGCAGTGAATACGGGGGAGGGGGTGAGCAGTTCTTC. Residues: CASSEYGGGGEQFF.

The chain recombines TRBV20-1 with TRBJ1-1, with D perhaps TRBD1 (6 bases). Looked up from germline, CDR1 is DFQATT and CDR2 is SNEGSKA (reference sequence). Trimming shortened V by 6 bases and J by 7 bases, and 12 bases separated the two germline ends. The CDR3 spans 11 residues. The CDR3 nucleotides are TGCAGTGCAGGGAGGGGGAATGAAGCTTTCTTT. Encoded protein: CSAGRGNEAFF.